This TCR beta chain is from a study of blood T cell repertoires in COVID-19. Seattle enrolled patients during active infection and tracked them longitudinally. This CDR3 comprises 15 residues. V was clipped by 4 bases and J by 7 bases, with 18 bases between them. Germline lookup yields CDR1 SGHRS and CDR2 YFSETQ. This clone was picked up a small number of times. This sample includes further DNA sequences coding for the same CDR3. Libraries were prepared by immunoSEQ multiplex PCR; TCRdb keeps only in-frame clonotypes and omits some of them. The repertoire includes around 260,000 clones, approximately 85% of them detected once, and 0.7% to 1% sits in the top ten.

The sample consisted of peripheral blood. This receptor was obtained from a human donor with COVID-19, enrolled during active disease. The donor label of this sample is uncertain. The chain has TRBV5-1 and TRBJ1-5; tentatively, D is TRBD1 (6 bases). The CDR3 coding sequence is TGCGCCAGCAGCCTCCTAGGGGGGGACGGGCAGCCCCAGCATTTT. Encoded protein: CASSLLGGDGQPQHF.